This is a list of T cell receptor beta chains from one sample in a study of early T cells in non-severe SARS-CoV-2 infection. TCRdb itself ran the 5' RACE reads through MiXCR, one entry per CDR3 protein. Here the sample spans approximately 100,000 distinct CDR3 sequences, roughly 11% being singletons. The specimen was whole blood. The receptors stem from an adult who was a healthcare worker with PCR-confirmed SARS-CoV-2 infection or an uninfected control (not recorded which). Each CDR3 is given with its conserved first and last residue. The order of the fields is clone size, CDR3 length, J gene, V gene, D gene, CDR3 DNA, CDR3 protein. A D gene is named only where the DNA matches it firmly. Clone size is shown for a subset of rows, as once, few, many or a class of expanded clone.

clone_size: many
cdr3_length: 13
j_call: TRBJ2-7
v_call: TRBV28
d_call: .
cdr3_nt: TGTGCCAGCAGATCTACACCCCTCCGGGAGCAGTACTTC
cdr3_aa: CASRSTPLREQYF

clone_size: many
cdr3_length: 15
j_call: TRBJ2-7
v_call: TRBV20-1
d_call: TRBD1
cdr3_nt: TGCAGTGCTGCGTCCCGACAGGGCCTATCCTACGAGCAGTACTTC
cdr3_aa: CSAASRQGLSYEQYF

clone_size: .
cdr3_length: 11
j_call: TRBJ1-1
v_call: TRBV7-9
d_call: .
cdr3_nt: TGTGCCAGCAGCATATCCACTGAAGCTTTCTTT
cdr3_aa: CASSISTEAFF

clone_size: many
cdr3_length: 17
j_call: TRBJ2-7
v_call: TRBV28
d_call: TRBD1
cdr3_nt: TGTGCCAGCAGCCCTCCGCCGGGACAGCCTCTGTCCTACGAGCAGTACTTC
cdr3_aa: CASSPPPGQPLSYEQYF

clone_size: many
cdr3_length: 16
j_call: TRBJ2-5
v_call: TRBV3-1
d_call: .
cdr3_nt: TGTGCCAGCAGCCAAAGGGGGGCAGCATCCCAAGAGACCCAGTACTTC
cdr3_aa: CASSQRGAASQETQYF

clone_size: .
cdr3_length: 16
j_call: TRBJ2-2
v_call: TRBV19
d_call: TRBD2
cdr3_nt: TGTGCCAGTAGTATAGAACTAGCGGGAGGGACCGGGGAGCTGTTTTTT
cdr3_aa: CASSIELAGGTGELFF

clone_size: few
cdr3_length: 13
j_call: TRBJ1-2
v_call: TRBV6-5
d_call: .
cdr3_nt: TGTGCCAGCAGTTACCCCTCCGGCTATGGCTACACCTTC
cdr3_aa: CASSYPSGYGYTF

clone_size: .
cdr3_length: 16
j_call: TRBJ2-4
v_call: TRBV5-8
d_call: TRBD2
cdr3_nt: TGTGCCAGCAGCTACTACTCCGGGACTACCAAAAACATTCAGTACTTC
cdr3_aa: CASSYYSGTTKNIQYF

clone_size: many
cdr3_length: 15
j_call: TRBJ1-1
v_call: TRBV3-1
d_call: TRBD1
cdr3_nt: TGTGCCAGCAGCCCGGACAGGGGGTCGAACACTGAAGCTTTCTTT
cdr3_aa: CASSPDRGSNTEAFF

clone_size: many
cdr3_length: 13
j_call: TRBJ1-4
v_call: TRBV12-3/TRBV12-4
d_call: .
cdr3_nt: TGTGCCAGTCGAAGGAGGGGATATGAAAAACTGTTTTTT
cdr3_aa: CASRRRGYEKLFF

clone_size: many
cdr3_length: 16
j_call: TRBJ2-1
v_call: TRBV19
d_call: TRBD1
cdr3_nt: TGTGCCAGTAGTATAGATCTGGGACAGGGGAGCAATGAGCAGTTCTTC
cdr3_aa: CASSIDLGQGSNEQFF

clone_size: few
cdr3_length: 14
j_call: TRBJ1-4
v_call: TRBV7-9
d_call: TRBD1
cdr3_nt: TGTGCCAGCAGCCAGGGGGCATTGAATGAAAAACTGTTTTTT
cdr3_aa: CASSQGALNEKLFF

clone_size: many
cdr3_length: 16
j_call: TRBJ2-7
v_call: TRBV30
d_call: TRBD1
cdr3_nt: TGTGCCTGGAGTTCTCTCCCCGGACAGGGGAACTACGAGCAGTACTTC
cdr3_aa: CAWSSLPGQGNYEQYF

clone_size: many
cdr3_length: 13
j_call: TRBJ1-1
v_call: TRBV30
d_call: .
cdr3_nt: TGTGCCTGGAGTGTAGTGGGGGGAGCCCAAGCTTTCTTT
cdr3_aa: CAWSVVGGAQAFF

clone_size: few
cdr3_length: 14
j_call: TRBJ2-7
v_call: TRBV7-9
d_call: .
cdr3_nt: TGTGCCAGCAGCCCCGGGACGGGGAATAGGGAGCAGTACTTC
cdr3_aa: CASSPGTGNREQYF

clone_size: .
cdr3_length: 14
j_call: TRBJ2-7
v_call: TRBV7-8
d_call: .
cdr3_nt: TGTGCCAGCAGCTTCAGGGGGGGGCCAAACGAGCAGTACTTC
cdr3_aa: CASSFRGGPNEQYF

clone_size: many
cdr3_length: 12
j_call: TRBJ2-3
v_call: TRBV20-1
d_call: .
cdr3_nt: TGCAGTGCTACGACTAACACAGATACGCAGTATTTT
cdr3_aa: CSATTNTDTQYF

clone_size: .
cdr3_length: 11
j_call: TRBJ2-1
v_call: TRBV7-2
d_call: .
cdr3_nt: TGTGCCAGCTCCGGCTCCCATGAGCAGTTCTTC
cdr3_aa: CASSGSHEQFF

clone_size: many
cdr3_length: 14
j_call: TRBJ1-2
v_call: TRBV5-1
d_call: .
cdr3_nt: TGCGCCAGCAGCTTGTACGGGGAGGCCTATGGCTACACCTTC
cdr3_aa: CASSLYGEAYGYTF

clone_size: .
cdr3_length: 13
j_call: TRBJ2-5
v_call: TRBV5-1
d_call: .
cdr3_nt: TGCGCCAGCAGCTTATGGGGAGAAGAGACCCAGTACTTC
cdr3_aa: CASSLWGEETQYF

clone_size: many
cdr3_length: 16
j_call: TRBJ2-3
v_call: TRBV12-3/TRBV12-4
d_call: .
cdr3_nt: TGTGCCAGCAGTTTGGAATCAAACGGGGGCACAGATACGCAGTATTTT
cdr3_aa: CASSLESNGGTDTQYF

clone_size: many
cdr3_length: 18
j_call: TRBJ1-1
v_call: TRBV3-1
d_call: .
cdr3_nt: TGTGCCAGCAGCCCGTGGGACACTCGCCCGATTATGAACACTGAAGCTTTCTTT
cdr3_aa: CASSPWDTRPIMNTEAFF

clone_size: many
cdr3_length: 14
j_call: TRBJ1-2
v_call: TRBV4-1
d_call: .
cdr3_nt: TGCGCCAGCAGCCAAGATCACAGGGCCTATGGCTACACCTTC
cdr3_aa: CASSQDHRAYGYTF

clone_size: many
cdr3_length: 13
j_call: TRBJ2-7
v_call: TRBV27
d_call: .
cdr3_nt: TGTGCCAGCAGTCCCAACGGCGGCCACGAGCAGTACTTC
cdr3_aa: CASSPNGGHEQYF

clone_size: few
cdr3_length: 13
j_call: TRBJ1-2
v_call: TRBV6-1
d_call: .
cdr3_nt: TGTGCTAGCAGCCCAGCAGACTTCTATGGCTACACCTTC
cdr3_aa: CASSPADFYGYTF

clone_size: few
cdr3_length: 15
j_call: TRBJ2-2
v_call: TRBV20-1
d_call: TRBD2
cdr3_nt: TGCAGTGCCCTCCCTAGCGGACGGGCCAACGGGGAGCTGTTTTTT
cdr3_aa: CSALPSGRANGELFF

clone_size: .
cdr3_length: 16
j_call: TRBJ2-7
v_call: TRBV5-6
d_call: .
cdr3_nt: TGTGCCAGCAGCTCTGCTCTTGGTGCAGGGGTAAGCGAGCAGTACTTC
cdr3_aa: CASSSALGAGVSEQYF

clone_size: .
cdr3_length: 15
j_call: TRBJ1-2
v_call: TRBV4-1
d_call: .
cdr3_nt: TGCGCCAGCAGCCCTCGACAGGAGACTAACTATGGCTACACCTTC
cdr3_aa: CASSPRQETNYGYTF

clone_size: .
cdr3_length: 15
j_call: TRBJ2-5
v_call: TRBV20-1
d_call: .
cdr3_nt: TGCAGTGCGAGGTCCTTAACCGGGAGCCCAGAGACCCAGTACTTC
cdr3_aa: CSARSLTGSPETQYF

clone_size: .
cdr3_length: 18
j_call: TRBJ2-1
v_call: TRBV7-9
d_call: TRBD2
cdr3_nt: TGTGCCAGCAGCTCTCATCACGGACTAGCGGGAGGGCCATATGAGCAGTTCTTC
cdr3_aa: CASSSHHGLAGGPYEQFF

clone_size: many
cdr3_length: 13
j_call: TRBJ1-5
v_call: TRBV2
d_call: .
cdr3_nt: TGTGCCAGCAGCTTATCCCAAAATCAGCCCCAGCATTTT
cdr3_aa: CASSLSQNQPQHF

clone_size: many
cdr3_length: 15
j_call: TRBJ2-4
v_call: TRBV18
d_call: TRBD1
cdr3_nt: TGTGCCAGCTCACCGACACAGGGGGCCAAAAACATTCAGTACTTC
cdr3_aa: CASSPTQGAKNIQYF

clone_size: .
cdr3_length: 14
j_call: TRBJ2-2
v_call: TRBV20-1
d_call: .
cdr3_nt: TGCAGTGCTAGGTGGCAACAGAACACCGGGGAGCTGTTTTTT
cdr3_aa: CSARWQQNTGELFF

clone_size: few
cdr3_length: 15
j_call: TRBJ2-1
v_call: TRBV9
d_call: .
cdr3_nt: TGTGCCAGCAGCGCCAGCGGAGTCTCCTACAATGAGCAGTTCTTC
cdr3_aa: CASSASGVSYNEQFF

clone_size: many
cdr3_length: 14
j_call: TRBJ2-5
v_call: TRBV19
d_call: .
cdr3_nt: TGTGCCAGTAGTATATGGCCCCTTGGGGAGACCCAGTACTTC
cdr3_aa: CASSIWPLGETQYF

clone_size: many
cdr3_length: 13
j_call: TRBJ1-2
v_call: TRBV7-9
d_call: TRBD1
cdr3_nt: TGTGCCAGCAGCCAAACAGGGGGCAGTGGCTACACCTTC
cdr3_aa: CASSQTGGSGYTF

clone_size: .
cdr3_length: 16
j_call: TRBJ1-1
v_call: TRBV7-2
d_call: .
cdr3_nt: TGTGCCAGCAGCTTAGGACTGTTACGTTGGAACACTGAAGCTTTCTTT
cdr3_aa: CASSLGLLRWNTEAFF

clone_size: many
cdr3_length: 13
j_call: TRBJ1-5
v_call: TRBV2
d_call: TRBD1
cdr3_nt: TGTGCCAGCAGGCCAGACAGGGCGGGAGACCAGCATTTT
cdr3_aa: CASRPDRAGDQHF